These 4 T cell receptor beta chains were sequenced from one sample in a study of shared clonotypes between healthy human individuals. TCRdb keeps only in-frame clones here, not all; method: immunoSEQ multiplex PCR. The profile shows approximately 2,000,000 clones, approximately 90% of them singletons. The sequenced material came from naive CD4+ T cells from PBMCs. Subset specified: CD45RA+ positively selected. These receptors were obtained from a man aged 18 to 35 in good health. Some clones in this sample may be carry-over from other donors' samples.

V gene TRBV29-1 combines with J gene TRBJ1-1; D might be TRBD1 (5 bases). Trimming cost V 7 bases and J 3 bases, with 15 bases left between them. The CDR3 is made up of 13 amino acids. The germline V gene encodes CDR1 SQVTM and CDR2 ANQGSEA. This CDR3 reads CSDHGTTDTEAFF. In DNA, the CDR3 is TGCAGCGACCACGGGACTACCGACACTGAAGCTTTCTTT. Full variable domain (rest looked up from reference TRBV29-1 and TRBJ1-1): SAVISQKPSRDICQRGTSLTIQCQVDSQVTMMFWYRQQPGQSLTLIATANQGSEATYESGFVIDKFPISRPNLTFSTLTVSNMSPEDSSIYLCSDHGTTDTEAFFGQGTRLTVV.

This clone appeared once. CDR3 sequence reads: CASRRTGLANNEQFF. The DNA for the CDR3 is TGCGCCAGCAGAAGAACCGGACTAGCCAACAATGAGCAGTTCTTC. V usage is TRBV5-1 and J usage is TRBJ2-1, with 8 positions matching TRBD2. The CDR3 consists of 15 residues. V was pared by 5 bases and J by 5 bases, with 9 bases of the junction left unmatched. In germline, CDR1 is SGHRS, CDR2 YFSETQ.

The chain employs TRBV5-1 and TRBJ2-5, with D possibly being TRBD2 (6 bases). V lost 0 bases to trimming and J lost 5 bases, with 14 bases between them. The CDR3 contains 15 residues. Germline CDR1 SGHRS, CDR2 YFSETQ. The CDR3 coding sequence is TGCGCCAGCAGCTTGGAAGGCGGGACGGGGGAGACCCAGTACTTC. Encoded protein: CASSLEGGTGETQYF.

The chain recombines TRBV5-1 with TRBJ2-5, with 7 positions matching TRBD1. The CDR3 is made up of 17 amino acids. Trimming at V came to 5 bases and at J to 1 base, leaving 14 bases not matched to a gene. The V gene's germline CDR1 is SGHRS and CDR2 YFSETQ. CDR3 sequence reads: CASSLKSTGWVQETQYF. In DNA form, the CDR3 reads TGCGCCAGCAGTCTCAAATCGACAGGGTGGGTCCAAGAGACCCAGTACTTC. Drawing the rest from reference TRBV5-1 and TRBJ2-5, the complete variable domain is KAGVTQTPRYLIKTRGQQVTLSCSPISGHRSVSWYQQTPGQGLQFLFEYFSETQRNKGNFPGRFSGRQFSNSRSEMNVSTLELGDSALYLCASSLKSTGWVQETQYFGPGTRLLVL.